Presented here are 15 T cell receptor beta chains from one specimen sequenced in a study of early T cells in non-severe SARS-CoV-2 infection. One entry per CDR3 protein results from TCRdb running MiXCR on the 5' RACE reads. Here the sample spans some 30,000 distinct CDR3 sequences, 5.5% to 6% being singletons. Sequenced material: whole blood. These TCRs come from an adult who was a healthcare worker with PCR-confirmed SARS-CoV-2 infection or an uninfected control (not recorded which).

V gene TRBV4-1 combines with J gene TRBJ2-5, with 8 positions matching TRBD2. Germline V lookup: CDR1 MGHRA, CDR2 YSYEKL. The CDR3 is 15 amino acids. V gave up 1 base and J gave up 4 bases; unmatched junction bases: 5. Here the CDR3 DNA reads TGCGCCAGCAGCCAAGTCGGACTAGCAGGAGAGACCCAGTACTTC. Its translation is CASSQVGLAGETQYF.

This clonotype was recorded at least ten times. V and J are TRBV24-1 and TRBJ2-1, with D uncertain. In germline, CDR1 is KGHDR, CDR2 SFDVKD. CDR3 length equals 15 residues. V lost 1 base and J lost 7, with 13 bases in between. For the CDR3, the DNA is TGTGCCACCAGTGATTTTAGGTCGATGATGAATGAGCAGTTCTTC. Protein: CATSDFRSMMNEQFF.

This clonotype was observed at least ten times. This chain connects TRBV28 to TRBJ2-7; the match to TRBD2 covers 7 bases. The germline V gene has CDR1 MDHEN and CDR2 SYDVKM. Trimming removed 8 bases from V and 3 bases from J; junction bases left unmatched: 10. The CDR3 has 14 residues. The CDR3 spells CASGGGDANYEQYF. The CDR3 DNA sequence: TGTGCCAGCGGGGGAGGGGACGCTAACTACGAGCAGTACTTC.

This clonotype was detected ten times or more. This chain joins TRBV11-2 and TRBJ2-2, with D hard to call. V lost 5 bases, J lost 4 bases, and 5 bases lay in between. The CDR3 spans 12 residues. Germline CDR1 is SGHAT and CDR2 is FQNNGV. The DNA for the CDR3 is TGTGCCAGCAGCCTGTCCACCGGGGAGCTGTTTTTT. Its translation: CASSLSTGELFF. The full variable domain, completed using reference TRBV11-2 and TRBJ2-2, is EAGVAQSPRYKIIEKRQSVAFWCNPISGHATLYWYQQILGQGPKLLIQFQNNGVVDDSQLPKDRFSAERLKGVDSTLKIQPAKLEDSAVYLCASSLSTGELFFGEGSRLTVL.

This clonotype was seen many times. The rearrangement uses TRBV5-1 and TRBJ2-7; D remains ambiguous. The CDR3 totals 14 residues. Per germline, CDR1 SGHRS and CDR2 YFSETQ. V gave up 2 bases and J gave up 0 bases, with 9 bases separating them. This CDR3 reads CASSLKVSSYEQYF. Here the CDR3 DNA reads TGCGCCAGCAGCTTAAAGGTCAGCTCCTACGAGCAGTACTTC.

This chain joins TRBV9 and TRBJ2-2; D may be TRBD1 (6 bases). CDR1 is SGDLS and CDR2 is YYNGEE in the germline V gene. The CDR3 spans 14 residues. The V end was cut by 0 bases, the J end by 7 bases, with 10 bases between. The chain's CDR3 is CASSVAGDSGELFF. CDR3 in DNA: TGTGCCAGCAGCGTAGCAGGGGATAGCGGGGAGCTGTTTTTT.

In its sample, this clonotype was seen many times. The genes are TRBV5-5 and TRBJ2-7; 10 nucleotides match TRBD1. Trimming removed 4 bases from V and 6 bases from J; junction bases left unmatched: 4. CDR3 length equals 13 residues. CDR1 is SGHKS, CDR2 YYEKEE, per germline (reference sequence). In nucleotides, the CDR3 is TGTGCCAGCAGCACTAGACAGGGGGCCGAGCAGTACTTC. Amino acid sequence: CASSTRQGAEQYF.

This chain uses TRBV5-1 with TRBJ2-7, with 12 bases aligning to TRBD1. The CDR3 contains 17 residues. From germline, CDR1 is SGHRS and CDR2 YFSETQ. J gave up 5 bases and V 4 bases, and 13 bases lay outside the gene matches. CDR3 amino acids: CASSLGTGGYLSHEQYF. The CDR3 region has the DNA TGCGCCAGCAGCCTCGGGACAGGGGGCTACCTTTCCCACGAGCAGTACTTC.

In its sample, this clonotype was seen many times. This chain links TRBV9 with TRBJ2-3; a possible D gene is TRBD1 (6 bases). Germline V lookup: CDR1 SGDLS, CDR2 YYNGEE. The CDR3 covers 12 residues. V was pared by 6 bases and J by 1 base, with 6 bases between. For the CDR3, the DNA is TGTGCCAGCAACAGGGGCACAGATACGCAGTATTTT. This gives the protein CASNRGTDTQYF.

This clonotype has a count of ten or more. The rearrangement joins TRBV9 to TRBJ2-3; D remains ambiguous. Per the germline V gene, CDR1 is SGDLS and CDR2 is YYNGEE. The V and J ends lost 5 bases and 5 bases respectively, with 9 bases between them. The CDR3 runs to 12 residues. The CDR3 DNA reads as TGTGCCAGCAGTAGGACGTTAGATACGCAGTATTTT. Residues: CASSRTLDTQYF.

This clonotype was counted at least ten times. The V and J genes are TRBV12-3 or TRBV12-4 and TRBJ2-3; D unresolved. With 1 base removed from V and 2 bases from J, the gap between germline ends came to 19 bases. The CDR3 is 18 residues long. The CDR3 sequence is CASSLGAKRWQPTDTQYF. The DNA for the CDR3 is TGTGCCAGCAGTTTAGGGGCCAAAAGGTGGCAACCCACAGATACGCAGTATTTT.

This clonotype was recorded at least ten times. The V call is TRBV6-6, the J call TRBJ2-7; TRBD2 might be the D (6 bases). Germline V CDR1 and CDR2: MNHNY, SVGAGI (reference sequence). CDR3 length: 14 amino acids. V gave up 4 bases and J gave up 0 bases, with 10 bases separating them. The CDR3 sequence is CASSSSESSYEQYF. CDR3 nucleotide sequence: TGTGCCAGCAGTTCTAGCGAGAGCTCCTACGAGCAGTACTTC.

The table lists this clonotype with many counts. This chain links TRBV28 with TRBJ2-7, with D possibly being TRBD1 (5 bases). Per the germline V gene, CDR1 is MDHEN and CDR2 is SYDVKM. Trimming took off 6 bases at V and 6 bases at J, with 21 bases between the two ends. This CDR3 comprises 15 residues. In DNA form, the CDR3 reads TGTGCCAGCAGCCGCGTGTCAGGGTTACGAGGCGAGCAGTACTTC. Translation gives CASSRVSGLRGEQYF.

The rearrangement links TRBV11-3 to TRBJ1-3, with 7 bases lining up with TRBD1. The CDR3 runs 18 residues. CDR1 and CDR2 (germline): SGHNT, YENEEA. The ends lost 7 bases at V and 0 bases at J; junction bases unmatched: 15. The CDR3 sequence is CASNPPPRQGFSGNTIYF. The CDR3 DNA reads TGTGCCAGCAACCCGCCCCCCCGACAGGGATTCTCTGGAAACACCATATATTTT.

The rearrangement links TRBV5-5 to TRBJ2-7; no clear D. The ends were cut back, 0 bases at V and 5 bases at J, with 6 bases in the middle. The germline V gene has CDR1 SGHKS and CDR2 YYEKEE (reference sequence). The CDR3 sequence is 12 residues long. CDR3 sequence (DNA): TGTGCCAGCAGCTTGGGATATCACGAGCAGTACTTC. Translated: CASSLGYHEQYF.